This TCR beta chain stems from a study of metastatic and nonmetastatic thyroid tumors. General observations from the study: Within blood and tumor, benign nodules reportedly had significantly lower TCR beta diversity than malignant thyroid tumors did.

CDR1 and CDR2 (germline): MNHNS, SASEGT. The CDR3 has 14 amino acids. V was cut by 6 bases and J by 5 bases, with 16 bases left in between. In its sample, this clone is medium-sized. Its antigen is undetermined. TCRdb re-clonotyped the PCR reads via MiXCR. The sample lists some 28,000 clones, roughly 15% occurring once. There were no patients who had received any treatment before thyroid surgery. The chain is built from TRBV6-1 and TRBJ1-2, with D possibly TRBD1 on 5 matching bases. This TCR derives from a female donor with papillary thyroid cancer or a benign thyroid nodule (not recorded which). Some clones in this sample may be carry-over from other donors' samples. Sequenced material: blood. The CDR3 loop is CASRSNQGVYGYTF. The CDR3 DNA follows: TGTGCCAGCAGGTCTAACCAGGGTGTTTATGGCTACACCTTC.